One sample yielded the 13 T cell receptor beta chains listed below, sequenced in a study of blood T cell repertoires in COVID-19. Assay used: immunoSEQ multiplex PCR; TCRdb lists only in-frame clones, some missing. The sample holds around 300,000 clones, approximately 92% seen once. The sample taken for sequencing was peripheral blood. Receptors were obtained from a woman aged 25-40 years with COVID-19, enrolled during active disease.

The chain has TRBV11-2 and TRBJ1-2; TRBD1 might be the D (6 bases). The CDR3 consists of 13 residues. CDR1 and CDR2 from the germline V gene are SGHAT and FQNNGV. The V end was cut by 6 bases, the J end by 1 base, with 9 bases between. CDR3 sequence reads: CASSPDSNYGYTF. CDR3 nucleotides: TGTGCCAGCAGTCCGGACAGTAACTATGGCTACACCTTC.

The V and J genes are TRBV11-2 and TRBJ1-3; no clear D. V lost 1 base and J lost 8, with 12 bases in between. The CDR3 runs 14 residues. Germline CDR1 is SGHAT and CDR2 is FQNNGV. The CDR3 sequence is CASSLASVGHTIYF. The CDR3 DNA follows: TGTGCCAGCAGCTTAGCCAGTGTTGGTCACACCATATATTTT.

The CDR3 protein is CSASPLFTNTGELFF. DNA for the CDR3: TGCAGTGCTAGTCCCCTGTTTACGAACACCGGGGAGCTGTTTTTT. The chain joins TRBV20-1 to TRBJ2-2; the D is unclear. CDR1 and CDR2 from the germline V gene are DFQATT and SNEGSKA (reference sequence). CDR3 length equals 15 residues. The V end was cut by 3 bases, the J end by 0 bases, with 11 bases between.

The chain carries TRBV7-9 and TRBJ2-2, with TRBD2 matching 10 bases. The germline gives CDR1 SEHNR, CDR2 FQNEAQ (reference sequence). The CDR3 covers 16 residues. With 1 base clipped from V and 7 bases from J, the junction kept 6 bases outside the gene matches. The CDR3 nucleotides read TGTGCCAGCAGCTTAGTAACTAGCGGGAATCTCGGGGAGCTGTTTTTT. Amino acids: CASSLVTSGNLGELFF.

The V call is TRBV6-1, the J call TRBJ2-7, with no clear D. The CDR3 is 16 residues long. V was shortened by 0 bases and J by 0 bases, with 12 bases between the two germline ends. The V gene's germline CDR1 is MNHNS and CDR2 SASEGT. The CDR3 sequence: CASSEAVSRRSYEQYF. The DNA for the CDR3 is TGTGCCAGCAGTGAAGCAGTATCCAGGCGCTCCTACGAGCAGTACTTC.

The V gene is TRBV4-1, the J gene TRBJ2-7, with D possibly being TRBD2 (5 bases). Germline assignment: CDR1 MGHRA and CDR2 YSYEKL. This CDR3 contains 15 residues. The V and J ends lost 1 base and 3 bases respectively, with 13 bases between them. The CDR3 loop is CASSQGTRGGYEQYF. CDR3 in DNA: TGCGCCAGCAGCCAAGGAACTAGAGGAGGCTACGAGCAGTACTTC.

The chain uses TRBV3-1 (or the pseudogene TRBV3-2) and TRBJ2-1; 7 bases line up with TRBD2. Trimming removed 3 bases from V and 0 bases from J; junction bases left unmatched: 2. Germline V gene sequence: CDR1 LGHDT, CDR2 YNNKEL (reference sequence). The CDR3 length is 15 residues. CDR3 bases: TGTGCCAGCAGCCAGGGCGGGAGCTCCTACAATGAGCAGTTCTTC. Translated, it gives CASSQGGSSYNEQFF.

This clone was observed a few times. The genes are TRBV20-1 and TRBJ1-1; D may be TRBD1 (5 bases). The V gene lost 3 bases and the J gene lost 5 bases, with 7 bases spanning the gap. The CDR3 runs to 11 residues. Germline V gene lookup returns CDR1 DFQATT and CDR2 SNEGSKA (reference sequence). CDR3 in amino acids: CSASRQTEAFF. For the CDR3, the DNA is TGCAGTGCTAGTAGACAGACTGAAGCTTTCTTT.

This clone is a singleton in its sample. This chain joins TRBV6-4 and TRBJ2-3; a weak D match, TRBD1 (6 bases). The CDR3 consists of 15 residues. CDR1 and CDR2 from the germline V gene are MRHNA and SNTAGT. The V end was cut by 6 bases, the J end by 3 bases, with 16 bases between. The CDR3 reads CASSPGTTETDTQYF. As DNA, the CDR3 is TGTGCCAGCAGCCCCGGGACAACCGAAACAGATACGCAGTATTTT.

The chain uses TRBV4-2 and TRBJ2-7; 7 positions match TRBD2. Germline values: CDR1 LGHNA, CDR2 YNFKEQ. With V trimmed by 4 bases and J by 0 bases, 3 bases remained unmatched. This CDR3 comprises 14 residues. In DNA, the CDR3 is TGTGCCAGCAGCCCGGGGACTAACTCCTACGAGCAGTACTTC. Protein sequence: CASSPGTNSYEQYF.

The V gene is TRBV18, the J gene TRBJ2-3; 12 bases are a match to TRBD2. The CDR3 is 15 amino acids. The germline gives CDR1 KGHSH, CDR2 LQKENI. The J segment lost 4 bases and the V segment lost 5 bases, leaving 4 bases of the junction unmatched. CDR3 DNA sequence: TGTGCCAGCTCAACTAGCGGGAGGAGGGCAGATACGCAGTATTTT. This sequence encodes CASSTSGRRADTQYF.

This chain links TRBV25-1 with TRBJ2-7; possible D gene TRBD2, 6 bases. Germline lookup yields CDR1 MGHDK and CDR2 SYGVNS. This CDR3 spans 14 amino acids. Trimming cost V 2 bases and J 6 bases, with 14 bases left between them. The CDR3 loop reads CASSETSGLSEQYF. CDR3 nucleotides: TGTGCCAGCAGTGAAACCAGCGGACTAAGCGAGCAGTACTTC.

The chain has TRBV5-1 and TRBJ1-1; 7 bases map to TRBD1. J was trimmed by 2 bases and V by 1 base; bases with no gene match: 8. CDR3 length equals 16 residues. Germline CDR1 reads SGHRS; CDR2 reads YFSETQ. This CDR3 reads CASSLRVRDSNTEAFF. The CDR3 DNA reads as TGCGCCAGCAGCTTGAGGGTCCGGGACAGTAACACTGAAGCTTTCTTT.